The rows below give T cell receptor beta chains drawn from one sample of a study of shared clonotypes between healthy human individuals. Measured with immunoSEQ multiplex PCR; TCRdb has only the in-frame clones, and not every one. The repertoire holds some 2 million clones, about 95% seen once, with 0.85% to 1.2% in the top ten. Sequenced material: naive CD8+ T cells sorted from blood. These receptors all come from a man aged 18 to 29 in good health. CDR3s include the opening cysteine and the closing phenylalanine or tryptophan. Fields, in order: V gene, clone size, D gene, J gene, CDR3 length, CDR3 DNA, CDR3 protein. The D gene is left open where the match is weak. Not all rows give a size; the values are once, few, many and, for expanded clones, a class.

TRBV7-3	once	.	TRBJ2-1	15	TGTGCCAGCAGCGCCTTAGCTTACCCCTACAATGAGCAGTTCTTC	CASSALAYPYNEQFF
TRBV30	.	.	TRBJ1-2	13	TGTGCCTGGAGTTTCGGGGAGACCTATGGCTACACCTTC	CAWSFGETYGYTF
TRBV10-3	.	.	TRBJ2-6	16	TGTGCCATCAGTGAAACGGCGGGGTCTGGGGCCAACGTCCTGACTTTC	CAISETAGSGANVLTF
TRBV13	.	.	TRBJ1-3	15	TGTGCCAGCAGCTTAGGGGTCCTCTCTGGAAACACCATATATTTT	CASSLGVLSGNTIYF
TRBV9	.	TRBD2	TRBJ2-5	14	TGTGCCAGCAGCGGTAGCGGGAGCCAAGAGACCCAGTACTTC	CASSGSGSQETQYF
TRBV7-8	.	.	TRBJ1-1	12	TGTGCCAGCAGCTTAAGGGATCTTGAAGCTTTCTTT	CASSLRDLEAFF
TRBV19	once	TRBD2	TRBJ2-7	16	TGTGCCAGTAGTATGACTAGCGGGGGGACTGCCTACGAGCAGTACTTC	CASSMTSGGTAYEQYF
TRBV7-6	.	.	TRBJ2-5	15	TGTGCCAGCAGCTTAGGAAGGAGCCCCCGGGAGACCCAGTACTTC	CASSLGRSPRETQYF
TRBV30	.	.	TRBJ2-7	10	TGTGCCTGGGGACAGCACGAGCAGTACTTC	CAWGQHEQYF
TRBV23-1	few	.	TRBJ1-2	14	TGCGCCAGCACTACGAGGTGCGGGGACTATGGCTACACCTTC	CASTTRCGDYGYTF
TRBV27	.	.	TRBJ1-6	16	TGTGCCAGCAGTTACTGGGGGCCCGGGGGTAATTCACCCCTCCACTTT	CASSYWGPGGNSPLHF
TRBV4-1	.	.	TRBJ2-2	16	TGCGCCAGCAGCCGGCTGGGGTCTCGGGGCACCGGGGAGCTGTTTTTT	CASSRLGSRGTGELFF
TRBV7-9	.	.	TRBJ1-5	12	TGTGCCAGCAGCTTTGGGTTTCAGCCCCAGCATTTT	CASSFGFQPQHF
TRBV18	.	.	TRBJ2-3	12	TGTGCCAGCTCACCACCGGCAGATACGCAGTATTTT	CASSPPADTQYF
TRBV13	.	.	TRBJ2-3	12	TGTGCCAGCAGCCCCAGGGCAGATACGCAGTATTTT	CASSPRADTQYF
TRBV5-1	.	.	TRBJ2-7	14	TGCGCCAGCAGCTTGGAGGGCTTCTCCTACGAGCAGTACTTC	CASSLEGFSYEQYF
TRBV7-9	.	TRBD2	TRBJ2-2	17	TGTGCCAGCAGCCTCAATAGCGGGAGGGCCGACACCGGGGAGCTGTTTTTT	CASSLNSGRADTGELFF
TRBV5-5	.	TRBD2	TRBJ2-7	13	TGTGCCAGCAGCTCTAGCGGGAGCTACGAGCAGTACTTC	CASSSSGSYEQYF
TRBV5-6	.	.	TRBJ2-2	12	TGTGCCAGCAGCTCGGGGGCCGGGGAGCTGTTTTTT	CASSSGAGELFF
TRBV19	.	.	TRBJ1-1	11	TGTGCCAGCCTTGGGGTGACTGAAGCTTTCTTT	CASLGVTEAFF
TRBV9	.	.	TRBJ2-3	16	TGTGCCAGCAGCGTAGGAGGGGGTCCCGGCACAGATACGCAGTATTTT	CASSVGGGPGTDTQYF
TRBV7-9	.	.	TRBJ2-7	14	TGTGCCAGCAGCCAAGTGACCATCTCCTACGAGCAGTACTTC	CASSQVTISYEQYF
TRBV9	.	TRBD1	TRBJ2-1	16	TGTGCCAGCAGCATCACAGGGGGCGCGGAGGGCGGCGAGCAGTTCTTC	CASSITGGAEGGEQFF
TRBV6-6	.	.	TRBJ1-2	14	TGTGCCAGCAGCCCCGGAGCCCTGGCTCCGGGCTACACCTTC	CASSPGALAPGYTF
TRBV14	once	TRBD1	TRBJ1-2	16	TGTGCCAGCAGCCAAGAGCAGGGGGCATCGTACTATGGCTACACCTTC	CASSQEQGASYYGYTF
TRBV6-5	.	TRBD1	TRBJ1-5	15	TGTGCCAGCAGACGAATCGGGACAGGTTATCAGCCCCAGCATTTT	CASRRIGTGYQPQHF
TRBV19	.	TRBD1	TRBJ2-7	16	TGTGCCAGTAGTATAGATGGAACAGGGGTTCCCTACGAGCAGTACTTC	CASSIDGTGVPYEQYF
TRBV30	.	.	TRBJ2-5	13	TGTGCCTGGACGTCAGGGGACCAAGAGACCCAGTACTTC	CAWTSGDQETQYF
TRBV6-5	.	TRBD1	TRBJ2-1	15	TGTGCCAGCAGTCGGACAGGGGGCGGGTACAATGAGCAGTTCTTC	CASSRTGGGYNEQFF